These 18 T cell receptor beta chains were sequenced from one sample in a study of shared clonotypes between healthy human individuals. Profiled with immunoSEQ multiplex PCR; TCRdb holds only in-frame clones, not every one. The repertoire consists of over a million clones, with roughly 74% occurring once and the leading ten covering 0.6% to 0.75%. The sample comprised memory CD4+ T cells from PBMCs. Sample subset: CD45RA-negative fraction. These TCRs come from a man between 18 and 29 years old in good health. Some clones in this sample may be carry-over from other donors' samples.

On this clone: Other DNA sequences of this sample code for an identical CDR3. The chain couples TRBV9 to TRBJ2-5; no firm D call. Trimming removed 5 bases from V and 1 base from J, with 6 bases in between. The CDR3 length is 12 residues. CDR1 SGDLS and CDR2 YYNGEE come from the germline V gene. The CDR3 is CASSGPQETQYF. CDR3 sequence (DNA): TGTGCCAGCAGTGGACCCCAAGAGACCCAGTACTTC.

The chain joins TRBV2 to TRBJ1-4, with D tentatively TRBD1 (5 bases). Per the germline V gene, CDR1 is SNHLY and CDR2 is FYNNEI. Between the trimmed V and J ends, which lost 6 bases and 5 bases, there was a span of 13 bases. This CDR3 has 14 amino acids. Written as DNA, the CDR3 is TGTGCCAGCAGAAAAGACAGAAGGAATGAAAAACTGTTTTTT. This gives the protein CASRKDRRNEKLFF.

The chain employs TRBV7-9 and TRBJ2-3; the D gene could be TRBD1 or TRBD2 (5 bases each). The CDR3 extends over 15 amino acids. Germline V CDR1 and CDR2: SEHNR, FQNEAQ (reference sequence). Trimming took 5 bases from V and 2 from J, leaving 14 bases between them. The CDR3 region is CASSPPGATTDTQYF. DNA of the CDR3: TGTGCCAGCAGCCCACCCGGGGCAACCACAGATACGCAGTATTTT.

This clone was recorded a few times. The rearrangement uses TRBV11-2 and TRBJ1-1, with TRBD1 matching 10 bases. V lost 4 bases to trimming and J lost 0 bases; unmatched junction nucleotides: 2. Germline CDR1 SGHAT, CDR2 FQNNGV. CDR3 length: 15 residues. CDR3 amino acids: CASSSTGGMNTEAFF. CDR3 coding DNA: TGTGCCAGCAGCTCGACAGGGGGCATGAACACTGAAGCTTTCTTT. Full variable domain (missing parts from reference TRBV11-2 and TRBJ1-1): EAGVAQSPRYKIIEKRQSVAFWCNPISGHATLYWYQQILGQGPKLLIQFQNNGVVDDSQLPKDRFSAERLKGVDSTLKIQPAKLEDSAVYLCASSSTGGMNTEAFFGQGTRLTVV.

This chain connects TRBV4-2 to TRBJ2-1, with 12 positions matching TRBD2. The CDR3 length is 16 residues. Germline CDR1 reads LGHNA; CDR2 reads YNFKEQ. With 2 bases clipped from V and 7 bases from J, the junction kept 6 bases outside the gene matches. CDR3 in DNA: TGTGCCAGCAGCCAACCGGGACTAGCGGGTCAGAATGAGCAGTTCTTC. This sequence encodes CASSQPGLAGQNEQFF.

The V gene is TRBV11-2, the J gene TRBJ1-1; no reliable D call. V shed 0 bases and J shed 4 bases, with 12 bases lying between them. The CDR3 sequence is 15 residues long. Germline CDR1 is SGHAT and CDR2 is FQNNGV. CDR3 bases: TGTGCCAGCAGCTTAGACCTGGGGTTCGGCACTGAAGCTTTCTTT. Its protein is CASSLDLGFGTEAFF.

CDR3: CASSESISSGTQYF. Here the CDR3 DNA reads TGCGCCAGCAGTGAGTCTATATCCTCCGGGACCCAGTACTTC. The chain employs TRBV10-1 and TRBJ2-5; D unclear. The CDR3 totals 14 residues. Trimming removed 0 bases at V and 7 bases at J, with 12 bases between. Germline assignment: CDR1 WNHNN and CDR2 SYGVQD (reference sequence).

The J gene is TRBJ1-5, the V gene TRBV28; D uncertain. The CDR3 totals 12 residues. V was pared by 5 bases and J by 9 bases, with 11 bases between. Germline CDR1 and CDR2: MDHEN and SYDVKM. CDR3 loop: CASSPPGMPQHF. CDR3 nucleotides: TGTGCCAGCAGTCCCCCCGGGATGCCCCAGCATTTT.

The genes are TRBV30 and TRBJ2-1; 7 positions match TRBD1. The CDR3 loop spans 11 amino acids. The germline gives CDR1 GTSNPN, CDR2 SVGIG (reference sequence). DNA of the CDR3: TGTGCACAGGGGCTTGGCGATGAGCAGTTCTTC. Encoded protein: CAQGLGDEQFF.

In DNA form, the CDR3 reads TGTGCCAGCAGTAACCCGGGACAGGGGTCCTACGAGCAGTACTTC. It translates to CASSNPGQGSYEQYF. The rearrangement uses TRBV7-9 and TRBJ2-7; TRBD1 matches 10 bases. Germline loops: CDR1 SEHNR, CDR2 FQNEAQ (reference sequence). The CDR3 runs 15 residues. After removal of 6 bases from V and 1 base from J, the junction contained 6 bases not matched to a gene. Filled out from reference TRBV7-9 and TRBJ2-7, the complete variable domain reads DTGVSQNPRHKITKRGQNVTFRCDPISEHNRLYWYRQTLGQGPEFLTYFQNEAQLEKSRLLSDRFSAERPKGSFSTLEIQRTEQGDSAMYLCASSNPGQGSYEQYFGPGTRLTVT.

The chain uses TRBV11-2 and TRBJ2-7; 8 nucleotides align to TRBD2. This CDR3 has 15 amino acids. The germline V gene encodes CDR1 SGHAT and CDR2 FQNNGV. The ends lost 5 bases at V and 0 bases at J; junction bases unmatched: 6. The CDR3 loop reads CASSGSTSGSYEQYF. DNA of the CDR3: TGTGCCAGCAGCGGTTCTACTAGCGGCTCCTACGAGCAGTACTTC.

The chain has TRBV7-9 and TRBJ2-2; D uncertain. The germline gives CDR1 SEHNR, CDR2 FQNEAQ (reference sequence). The CDR3 consists of 14 residues. V gave up 5 bases and J gave up 6 bases, with 13 bases separating them. DNA for the CDR3: TGTGCCAGCAGCACCCGTCGGGTGGCCGGGGAGCTGTTTTTT. It encodes CASSTRRVAGELFF.

This chain joins TRBV2 and TRBJ1-2; D may be TRBD1 (6 bases). Trimming pared 6 bases from V and 7 bases from J, leaving 15 bases between. Germline CDR1 SNHLY, CDR2 FYNNEI. This CDR3 is built from 13 residues. In DNA, the CDR3 is TGTGCCAGCAGCGGGGGCAGGGGCGGTGGCTACACCTTC. This translates into CASSGGRGGGYTF.

This chain joins TRBV6-5 and TRBJ2-2, with no clear D. The germline CDR1 and CDR2 sequences are MNHEY and SVGAGI. V was shortened by 2 bases and J by 2 bases, with 9 bases between the two germline ends. The CDR3 is 15 residues long. The CDR3 loop is CASSYSDHNTGELFF. CDR3 nucleotide sequence: TGTGCCAGCAGTTACAGTGACCATAACACCGGGGAGCTGTTTTTT.

This clone was seen a few times. The rearrangement links TRBV10-3 to TRBJ2-5; 10 nucleotides line up with TRBD1. Germline values: CDR1 ENHRY, CDR2 SYGVKD. V shed 4 bases, J shed 6 bases, and the junction held 2 bases outside the gene matches. The CDR3 sequence is 13 residues long. For the CDR3, the DNA is TGTGCCATCAGTGGACAGGGGGCGAAGACCCAGTACTTC. Its protein product is CAISGQGAKTQYF.

The chain links TRBV28 to TRBJ1-4, with 7 bases aligning to TRBD1. V shed 8 bases, J shed 0 bases, and the junction held 9 bases outside the gene matches. The CDR3 loop spans 16 amino acids. Per the germline V gene, CDR1 is MDHEN and CDR2 is SYDVKM. CDR3 nucleotide sequence: TGTGCCAGCCGATGGGGGACAGATGCAACTAATGAAAAACTGTTTTTT. It codes for CASRWGTDATNEKLFF.

The gene calls are TRBV29-1 and TRBJ2-2; 14 nucleotides align to TRBD2. This CDR3 spans 17 amino acids. V shed 7 bases and J 5 bases; nucleotides not matched to a gene: 12. CDR1 SQVTM and CDR2 ANQGSEA come from the germline V gene. DNA for the CDR3: TGCAGCGCTATGGCCGGGACTAGCGGGAGAGGTACCGGGGAGCTGTTTTTT. It is translated as CSAMAGTSGRGTGELFF.

The gene calls are TRBV5-1 and TRBJ1-1; D is undetermined. V lost 6 bases, J lost 4 bases, and 16 bases lay in between. The CDR3 extends over 14 amino acids. Looked up from germline, CDR1 is SGHRS and CDR2 is YFSETQ. In nucleotides, the CDR3 is TGCGCCAGCAACCCCCAGGATTGGGGCACTGAAGCTTTCTTT. This sequence encodes CASNPQDWGTEAFF.